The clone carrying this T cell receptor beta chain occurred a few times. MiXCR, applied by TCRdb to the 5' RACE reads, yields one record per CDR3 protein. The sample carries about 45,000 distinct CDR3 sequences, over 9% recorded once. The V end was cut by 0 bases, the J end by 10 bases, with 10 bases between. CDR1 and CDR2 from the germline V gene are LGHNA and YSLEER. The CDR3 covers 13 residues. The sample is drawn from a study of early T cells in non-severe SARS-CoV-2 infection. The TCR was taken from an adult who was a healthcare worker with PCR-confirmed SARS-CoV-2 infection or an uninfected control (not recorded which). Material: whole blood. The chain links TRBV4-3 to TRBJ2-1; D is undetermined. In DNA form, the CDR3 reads TGCGCCAGCAGCCAAGAGGGGTGGGAAGAGCAGTTCTTC. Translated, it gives CASSQEGWEEQFF.